Sequencing of this T cell receptor (beta chain) was carried out in a study of T-cell reconstitution after alpha-beta-depleted transplantation in children. Overall study results and limits: Fresh T-cell production supplied most of the T-cell counts and diversity seen one year after transplant. Several hundred expanded graft clones reportedly gave rise to the alpha-beta T cells present about two months after transplant. Elevated TCRbeta diversity at day 60 was traced, in some patients, to surviving recipient T cells and thymic progenitors.

V was cut by 4 bases and J by 4 bases, with 20 bases left in between. The germline V gene has CDR1 SEHNR and CDR2 FQNEAQ (reference sequence). The CDR3 length is 16 residues. This clonotype was observed a few times. Its target is not known. TCRbeta library construction was performed incorporating unique molecular identifiers. TCRdb reprocessed the PCR reads via MiXCR and lists one record per CDR3 protein. The table shows some 110,000 distinct CDR3 sequences, with approximately 10% occurring only once. The genes are TRBV7-9 and TRBJ2-7; D is ambiguous. The sequenced sample was PBMCs, obtained before TCRalphabeta/CD19-depleted stem cell transplant. The clonotype comes from a boy aged 2 to 10 with acute lymphoblastic leukemia, due to receive a stem cell transplant. The CDR3 nucleotides read TGTGCCAGCAGCTCCTCTTTGGAAAGGGTAGGGTACGAGCAGTACTTC. Protein product: CASSSSLERVGYEQYF.